The 32 T cell receptor beta chains given below trace back to one sample, sequenced in a study of cytomegalovirus exposure and HLA in healthy donors. Amplification used 60 Vbeta primers and 13 Jbeta primers. The repertoire was sequenced with immunoSEQ multiplex PCR; TCRdb's copy has only in-frame clones and lacks some. The sample has about 130,000 clones; around 10% are singletons. The source material was PBMCs. These receptors were collected from a man aged 50 to 59 in good health and CMV-seronegative.

As for this clone: Compared with germline, one end of the junction differs, possibly owing to a read error. The rearrangement uses TRBV15 and TRBJ2-3; unclear D gene. The CDR3 has 11 residues. The V gene's germline CDR1 is LNHNV and CDR2 YYDKDF (reference sequence). CDR3 in DNA: TGTGCCACCAGCAGAGGTCGCGAGAGAAGTTTT. Translating it yields CATSRGRERSF.

This clone occurred a few times. Other DNA sequences in the same sample also yield this CDR3. The genes are TRBV18 and TRBJ1-4; D is unclear. V was shortened by 3 bases and J by 4 bases, with 6 bases between the two germline ends. The CDR3 runs to 13 residues. CDR1 and CDR2 from the germline V gene are KGHSH and LQKENI. The CDR3 sequence: CASSPRGNEKLFF. The CDR3, as DNA: TGTGCCAGCTCACCCAGAGGTAATGAAAAACTGTTTTTT.

This rearrangement joins TRBV5-6 to TRBJ2-7; D unresolved. Trimming cost V 0 bases and J 5 bases, with 9 bases left between them. The CDR3 is 13 residues long. Per the germline V gene, CDR1 is SGHDT and CDR2 is YYEEEE. CDR3 DNA sequence: TGTGCCAGCAGCTTGGCAACTACTCACGAGCAGTACTTC. Translating it yields CASSLATTHEQYF.

This clone was picked up a small number of times. The chain uses TRBV5-1 and TRBJ2-5, with TRBD2 matching 10 bases. Per germline, CDR1 SGHRS and CDR2 YFSETQ. This CDR3 is built from 15 residues. After removal of 3 bases from V and 2 bases from J, the junction contained 4 bases not matched to a gene. CDR3 sequence: CASSSLAGIQETQYF. The CDR3 nucleotides are TGCGCCAGCAGCTCACTAGCGGGGATACAAGAGACCCAGTACTTC.

This clone has only a few counts. V and J are TRBV9 and TRBJ1-2; D not resolved. Trimming pared 0 bases from V and 7 bases from J, leaving 10 bases between. Per the germline V gene, CDR1 is SGDLS and CDR2 is YYNGEE. The CDR3 consists of 13 residues. The DNA for the CDR3 is TGTGCCAGCAGCGTAGGGGAGCTGGTTGGCTACACCTTC. Its protein product is CASSVGELVGYTF.

The rearrangement links TRBV6-6 to TRBJ2-7, with a weak D call TRBD2 (7 bases). Trimming cost V 7 bases and J 5 bases, with 21 bases left between them. Per germline, CDR1 MNHNY and CDR2 SVGAGI (reference sequence). The CDR3 is 15 amino acids. CDR3 amino acids: CASKRGGAMGDEQYF. CDR3 in DNA: TGTGCCAGCAAGAGAGGGGGGGCTATGGGTGACGAGCAGTACTTC.

The chain carries TRBV5-1 and TRBJ2-7; 9 nucleotides align to TRBD2. Germline lookup yields CDR1 SGHRS and CDR2 YFSETQ. CDR3 length equals 15 residues. V was pared by 0 bases and J by 5 bases, with 6 bases of the junction left unmatched. For the CDR3, the DNA is TGCGCCAGCAGCTTGGTAGTAGCGGGAGCGGACGAGCAGTACTTC. This encodes CASSLVVAGADEQYF.

This chain uses TRBV10-1 with TRBJ2-7; 14 bases are shared with TRBD2. From germline, CDR1 is WNHNN and CDR2 SYGVQD (reference sequence). V gave up 6 bases and J gave up 6 bases; unmatched junction bases: 7. This CDR3 comprises 15 residues. CDR3 coding DNA: TGCGCCAGCAGCGGGGGACTAGCGGGAGTTACCGAGCAGTACTTC. As protein: CASSGGLAGVTEQYF.

Here the CDR3 reads CASSQDPVLLFF. The DNA for the CDR3 is TGTGCCAGCAGCCAAGACCCCGTCCTTCTCTTCTTC. This chain links TRBV14 with TRBJ2-1; no definite D call. CDR3 length: 12 residues. V was pared by 0 bases and J by 16 bases, with 13 bases between. Germline assignment: CDR1 SGHDN and CDR2 FVKESK. Drawing the rest from reference TRBV14 and TRBJ2-1, the complete variable domain is EAGVTQFPSHSVIEKGQTVTLRCDPISGHDNLYWYRRVMGKEIKFLLHFVKESKQDESGMPNNRFLAERTGGTYSTLKVQPAELEDSGVYFCASSQDPVLLFFGPGTRLTVL.

This clone was detected only a few times. The chain carries TRBV6-5 and TRBJ2-5; tentatively, D is TRBD2 (6 bases). Germline values: CDR1 MNHEY, CDR2 SVGAGI. The V end lost 5 bases, the J end lost 5 bases, and 12 bases lay between the germline ends. The CDR3 contains 13 residues. The CDR3 loop reads CASSRRETETQYF. The DNA for the CDR3 is TGTGCCAGCAGTAGGCGGGAAACGGAGACCCAGTACTTC.

This chain joins TRBV2 and TRBJ2-5, with D possibly TRBD2 on 6 matching bases. Deletions cut 8 bases from V and 1 base from J, with 14 bases between. This CDR3 is 14 amino acids long. The V gene's germline CDR1 is SNHLY and CDR2 FYNNEI. This CDR3 is CASWVRRGQETQYF. The CDR3 DNA reads as TGTGCCAGCTGGGTCAGGCGGGGCCAAGAGACCCAGTACTTC.

The sample holds a few counts of this clone. The chain couples TRBV2 to TRBJ1-3, with no clear D. Trimming left V 5 bases short and J 0 bases short, with 11 bases between. The germline gives CDR1 SNHLY, CDR2 FYNNEI. This CDR3 is 15 amino acids long. The CDR3 is CASSTQSHSGNTIYF. DNA of the CDR3: TGTGCCAGCAGTACTCAATCGCACTCTGGAAACACCATATATTTT. Supplemented by reference TRBV2 and TRBJ1-3, the full variable domain reads EPEVTQTPSHQVTQMGQEVILRCVPISNHLYFYWYRQILGQKVEFLVSFYNNEISEKSEIFDDQFSVERPDGSNFTLKIRSTKLEDSAMYFCASSTQSHSGNTIYFGEGSWLTVV.

V gene TRBV5-6 combines with J gene TRBJ2-7; 7 bases match TRBD2. The CDR3 runs to 15 residues. The V gene end was trimmed by 2 bases and the J gene end by 5 bases; junction bases not matched to a gene: 10. From germline, CDR1 is SGHDT and CDR2 YYEEEE. The CDR3 region has the DNA TGTGCCAGCAGCTTTGGGGCGGGAGAGGACCACGAGCAGTACTTC. Translating it yields CASSFGAGEDHEQYF.

This clone was observed a few times. The rearrangement uses TRBV7-9 and TRBJ2-1; 8 bases line up with TRBD1. From germline, CDR1 is SEHNR and CDR2 FQNEAQ (reference sequence). The junction had 14 bases not matched to a gene; V was cut back by 3 bases and J by 10 bases. This CDR3 contains 16 residues. The CDR3 loop reads CASSFWRGQGAGEQFF. Written as DNA, the CDR3 is TGTGCCAGCAGCTTCTGGAGGGGTCAGGGGGCAGGCGAGCAGTTCTTC.

V usage is TRBV18 and J usage is TRBJ2-2, with TRBD1 matching over 8 bases. Germline loops: CDR1 KGHSH, CDR2 LQKENI. CDR3 size: 15 residues. V gave up 3 bases and J gave up 7 bases; unmatched junction bases: 7. The DNA of the CDR3 is TGTGCCAGCTCACCTACAGGGGGAGAGAACGGGGAGCTGTTTTTT. Translation gives CASSPTGGENGELFF. Using reference TRBV18 and TRBJ2-2 for the parts outside the CDR3, the full variable domain is NAGVMQNPRHLVRRRGQEARLRCSPMKGHSHVYWYRQLPEEGLKFMVYLQKENIIDESGMPKERFSAEFPKEGPSILRIQQVVRGDSAAYFCASSPTGGENGELFFGEGSRLTVL.

The chain has TRBV6-1 and TRBJ1-4; D unclear. The CDR3 spans 15 residues. The V and J ends lost 6 bases and 7 bases respectively, with 18 bases between them. Germline V gene data show CDR1 as MNHNS and CDR2 as SASEGT. CDR3 DNA: TGTGCCAGCAGATCCAATGATAGAGTTGGTGAAAAACTGTTTTTT. Encoded protein: CASRSNDRVGEKLFF.

The genes are TRBV5-6 and TRBJ2-1, with 12 bases matching TRBD2. Germline CDR1 and CDR2: SGHDT and YYEEEE. The V and J ends lost 3 bases and 9 bases, in that order; junction bases with no gene match: 13. The CDR3 is made up of 17 amino acids. Here the CDR3 DNA reads TGTGCCAGCAGCTCAAGGCTCCTAGCGGGGGGGCTCGGTGAGCAGTTCTTC. It translates to CASSSRLLAGGLGEQFF.

The J gene is TRBJ1-1, the V gene TRBV10-1, with no clear D. This CDR3 spans 13 amino acids. V was pared by 4 bases and J by 0 bases, with 6 bases between. CDR1 WNHNN and CDR2 SYGVQD come from the germline V gene (reference sequence). The CDR3 DNA sequence: TGCGCCAGCAGTGTCGAGATGAACACTGAAGCTTTCTTT. It specifies CASSVEMNTEAFF.

The chain employs TRBV6-1 and TRBJ2-7; 11 positions match TRBD2. CDR1 is MNHNS and CDR2 is SASEGT in the germline V gene. V lost 2 bases, J lost 3 bases, and 3 bases stayed unmatched. The CDR3 spans 15 residues. The CDR3 DNA sequence: TGTGCCAGCAGTGAAACTAGCGGGAGTATCTACGAGCAGTACTTC. As protein: CASSETSGSIYEQYF.

There are a few counts of this clone. The CDR3 DNA reads TGCACCAGCAGCCAAAAAACGATCAATGAGACTGAAGCTTTCTTT. It specifies CTSSQKTINETEAFF. J is TRBJ1-1 and V is TRBV1. TRBV1 is designated a pseudogene. The CDR3 consists of 15 residues.

V is TRBV9 and J is TRBJ1-1; 9 bases are a match to TRBD1. This CDR3 region has 12 residues. The ends lost 3 bases at V and 7 bases at J; junction bases unmatched: 1. CDR1 is SGDLS and CDR2 is YYNGEE in the germline V gene. The DNA of the CDR3 is TGTGCCAGCAGCGGGACAGGGGTTGAAGCTTTCTTT. Its protein product is CASSGTGVEAFF.

This clone has a handful of counts. The chain has TRBV11-3 and TRBJ2-1; possibly TRBD2 for D (5 bases). The germline CDR1 and CDR2 sequences are SGHNT and YENEEA. V was pared by 5 bases and J by 12 bases, with 14 bases between. This CDR3 is 12 amino acids long. The CDR3 sequence is CASSLEPLAQFF. The CDR3 region has the DNA TGTGCCAGCAGCCTCGAACCGCTAGCGCAGTTCTTC.

V and J are TRBV25-1 and TRBJ2-7; TRBD1 agrees at 10 bases. Per the germline V gene, CDR1 is MGHDK and CDR2 is SYGVNS. V dropped 2 bases and J dropped 7; count of bases not matched to a gene: 14. This CDR3 is built from 17 residues. The CDR3 loop is CASSEGSPGTGVKEQYF. As DNA, the CDR3 is TGTGCCAGCAGTGAAGGGAGCCCCGGGACAGGGGTGAAGGAGCAGTACTTC.

The table lists this clone with a few counts. The chain is built from TRBV7-2 and TRBJ2-2; D is possibly TRBD1 (5 bases). V lost 3 bases and J lost 0, with 5 bases in between. Germline V gene sequence: CDR1 SGHTA, CDR2 FQGNSA. The CDR3 is 14 amino acids. CDR3 region: CASSLTANTGELFF. The CDR3 coding sequence is TGTGCCAGCAGCTTGACAGCGAACACCGGGGAGCTGTTTTTT.

The chain has TRBV6-1 and TRBJ2-1; 8 bases align to TRBD1. This CDR3 has 14 residues. J was trimmed by 3 bases and V by 7 bases; bases with no gene match: 5. The germline V gene has CDR1 MNHNS and CDR2 SASEGT. The CDR3 DNA follows: TGTGCCAGCAAGGCGGGACAGGACTACAATGAGCAGTTCTTC. This encodes CASKAGQDYNEQFF.

This sequence joins TRBV4-2 and TRBJ1-6; 9 bases are shared with TRBD1. With V trimmed by 4 bases and J by 5 bases, 3 bases remained unmatched. The V gene's germline CDR1 is LGHNA and CDR2 YNFKEQ. The CDR3 is made up of 15 amino acids. CDR3 sequence reads: CASSLDRGDNSPLHF. Here the CDR3 DNA reads TGTGCCAGCAGCCTAGACAGGGGGGATAATTCACCCCTCCACTTT.

This clone was observed a few times. The chain couples TRBV6-5 to TRBJ1-5; TRBD1 might be the D (5 bases). CDR3 length: 13 residues. Germline-derived CDR1 and CDR2 are MNHEY and SVGAGI. The germline V and J ends were trimmed by 5 bases and 5 bases, with 10 bases remaining between them. The CDR3 spells CASSRRRDQPQHF. CDR3 nucleotides: TGTGCCAGCAGTCGGCGCAGGGATCAGCCCCAGCATTTT.

This clone was seen ten or more times. The CDR3: CASSLDLAGGAPYNEQFF. CDR3 coding DNA: TGTGCCAGCAGCTTAGATCTGGCGGGGGGCGCTCCCTACAATGAGCAGTTCTTC. This chain uses TRBV11-2 with TRBJ2-1; the match to TRBD2 covers 8 bases. The CDR3 runs to 18 residues. Germline V lookup: CDR1 SGHAT, CDR2 FQNNGV. Trimming took 0 bases from V and 2 from J; bases not matched to a gene: 9.

This chain's CDR3 is CASSEALLRDPTDTQYF. The CDR3 nucleotides are TGTGCCAGCAGTGAAGCGCTTCTGCGGGATCCCACAGATACGCAGTATTTT. The V gene is TRBV2, the J gene TRBJ2-3; a weak D match, TRBD2 (6 bases). Deletions cut 0 bases from V and 2 bases from J, with 15 bases between. Germline CDR1 and CDR2: SNHLY and FYNNEI. This CDR3 comprises 17 residues.

V is TRBV30 and J is TRBJ1-3; TRBD1 matches at 7 bases. There are 16 residues in the CDR3. CDR1 is GTSNPN, CDR2 SVGIG, per germline (reference sequence). Trimming took 2 bases from V and 0 from J; bases not matched to a gene: 7. CDR3 amino acids: CAWSREGAYSGNTIYF. CDR3 nucleotide sequence: TGTGCCTGGAGTCGTGAGGGGGCCTACTCTGGAAACACCATATATTTT.

This clone turned up a few times. The rearrangement joins TRBV18 to TRBJ1-5; TRBD1 aligns across 11 bases. Germline CDR1 and CDR2: KGHSH and LQKENI. This CDR3 region has 21 residues. Trimming took 3 bases from V and 2 from J; bases not matched to a gene: 18. Here the CDR3 DNA reads TGTGCCAGCTCACCGACAATAACCGGGACAGGGGGGGGTTTTGGCAATCAGCCCCAGCATTTT. As protein: CASSPTITGTGGGFGNQPQHF.

This clone was counted a few times. DNA for the CDR3: TGTGCCAGCAGCCCAGGGTCCTCTAACTATGGCTACACCTTC. As protein: CASSPGSSNYGYTF. The rearrangement joins TRBV2 to TRBJ1-2, with D possibly matching TRBD1 (5 bases). The CDR3 length is 14 residues. V was shortened by 6 bases and J by 0 bases, with 11 bases between the two germline ends. Looked up from germline, CDR1 is SNHLY and CDR2 is FYNNEI.